This section outlines one T cell receptor (beta chain) sequence together with its context. The protocol was immunoSEQ multiplex PCR, while the TCRdb copy is restricted to in-frame clones and leaves out a portion. The repertoire consists of roughly 190,000 clones, with about 83% occurring once and the leading ten covering roughly 2.9%. This sample was taken from a study of blood T cell repertoires in COVID-19. Study details: Samples taken during acute and convalescent COVID-19 were collected in the United States, Italy and Spain.

The V gene's germline CDR1 is LNHDA and CDR2 SQIVND (reference sequence). There are 16 residues in the CDR3. The trim removed 6 bases at V and 3 bases at J, leaving 9 bases unmatched. This TCR was recovered from a man aged 50-59 years with active or convalescent COVID-19. The sample comprised peripheral blood. The chain links TRBV19 to TRBJ2-3, with TRBD1 matching over 10 bases. CDR3 DNA sequence: TGTGCCAGTAGCAGCCATCGGGACAGGGGTACAGATACGCAGTATTTT. Translated, it gives CASSSHRDRGTDTQYF.